This entry lists 26 T cell receptor beta chains sequenced from one sample in a study of T cells in Graves' hyperthyroidism and ophthalmopathy. Amplified regions were TCR beta CDR3 sequences from RNA transcripts. During a first-round RT-PCR of the TCR CDR3, the HTBI primer set was used. TCRdb analysed the multiplex PCR reads with MiXCR anew, one entry per CDR3 protein. Of 500,000 to 750,000 distinct CDR3 sequences listed, roughly 46% were seen once; the top ten hold more than 7%. The sequenced sample consisted of peripheral blood or thyroid tissue (not recorded which). The receptors derive from a woman younger than 30 with Graves' hyperthyroidism.

This clonotype was seen a few times. V and J are TRBV15 and TRBJ2-1, with a weak D call TRBD2 (5 bases). Germline CDR1 LNHNV, CDR2 YYDKDF (reference sequence). This CDR3 has 14 residues. Deletions cut 3 bases from V and 6 bases from J, with 12 bases between. In nucleotides, the CDR3 is TGTGCCACCAGCAGCCGAGGGAGTGGCAATGAGCAGTTCTTC. The encoded protein is CATSSRGSGNEQFF.

This chain links TRBV7-9 with TRBJ1-6; the D gene is possibly TRBD1 (5 bases). The V gene lost 5 bases and the J gene lost 8 bases, with 13 bases spanning the gap. Germline V gene lookup returns CDR1 SEHNR and CDR2 FQNEAQ (reference sequence). This CDR3 is built from 14 residues. The CDR3 nucleotides read TGTGCCAGCAGCGCCGCGACAGTCTATTCACCCCTCCACTTT. This encodes CASSAATVYSPLHF.

This clonotype occurred many times. The gene calls are TRBV5-1 and TRBJ1-2, with 7 bases matching TRBD1. V lost 5 bases and J lost 4; bases outside the gene matches: 8. Germline CDR1 SGHRS, CDR2 YFSETQ. This CDR3 is built from 14 residues. CDR3 in DNA: TGCGCCAGCAGACCCCGGACAGGATCCTATGGCTACACCTTC. Protein sequence: CASRPRTGSYGYTF. The full variable domain, rest sourced from reference TRBV5-1 and TRBJ1-2, is KAGVTQTPRYLIKTRGQQVTLSCSPISGHRSVSWYQQTPGQGLQFLFEYFSETQRNKGNFPGRFSGRQFSNSRSEMNVSTLELGDSALYLCASRPRTGSYGYTFGSGTRLTVV.

This chain uses TRBV7-6 with TRBJ1-1; D remains unclear. Trimming stripped 3 bases from V and 8 bases from J, with 10 bases between. This CDR3 is 12 amino acids long. CDR1 is SGHVS and CDR2 is FNYEAQ in the germline V gene. This CDR3 is CASSFARAEAFF. The CDR3 DNA reads TGTGCCAGCAGCTTTGCTAGGGCAGAAGCTTTCTTT.

This clonotype was seen at least ten times. The chain couples TRBV6-6 to TRBJ1-6, with unresolved D. Trimming took 0 bases from V and 7 from J, leaving 7 bases between them. The CDR3 spans 14 residues. The germline V gene has CDR1 MNHNY and CDR2 SVGAGI (reference sequence). DNA of the CDR3: TGTGCCAGCAGTTACTCGACGAGGAATTCACCCCTCCACTTT. It yields the protein CASSYSTRNSPLHF.

This clonotype showed up just a few times. V and J are TRBV6-2 or TRBV6-3 and TRBJ1-1; possibly TRBD1 for D (6 bases). The germline V gene has CDR1 MNHEY and CDR2 SVGEGT. The ends were cut back, 10 bases at V and 4 bases at J, with 16 bases in the middle. The CDR3 sequence is 13 residues long. The CDR3 DNA sequence: TGTGCCACCGATCACAGAGGGGGCACTGAAGCTTTCTTT. It encodes CATDHRGGTEAFF.

This clonotype came up many times. This rearrangement joins TRBV11-2 to TRBJ2-5; weak D call: TRBD1 (6 bases). The CDR3 runs to 16 residues. In germline, CDR1 is SGHAT, CDR2 FQNNGV. V lost 0 bases and J lost 0, with 11 bases in between. CDR3 DNA sequence: TGTGCCAGCAGCTTAGACCCGAGGGGGTACCAAGAGACCCAGTACTTC. Its protein is CASSLDPRGYQETQYF.

In its sample, this clonotype was seen a few times. The rearrangement links TRBV6-1 to TRBJ2-7; TRBD2 matches 13 bases. Looked up from germline, CDR1 is MNHNS and CDR2 is SASEGT. The CDR3 extends over 14 amino acids. V shed 7 bases and J 7 bases; nucleotides not matched to a gene: 7. The DNA of the CDR3 is TGTGCCAGCATAGGGACTAGCGGGACCCTGGAGCAGTACTTC. It translates to CASIGTSGTLEQYF.

The chain recombines TRBV7-9 with TRBJ1-2; the match to TRBD1 covers 7 bases. CDR3 length: 14 residues. CDR1 SEHNR and CDR2 FQNEAQ come from the germline V gene (reference sequence). With 5 bases clipped from V and 9 bases from J, the junction kept 12 bases outside the gene matches. CDR3 bases: TGTGCCAGCAGCCTCGACAGGGTAGGGAGGAGCTACACCTTC. This encodes CASSLDRVGRSYTF.

This clonotype was seen at least ten times. At one end, the junction sequence differs from germline, possibly due to a read error. V and J are TRBV29-1 and TRBJ1-2; D is unclear. Germline CDR1 SQVTM, CDR2 ANQGSEA. The CDR3 is made up of 13 amino acids. CDR3 residues: CSVVGPEDYGFTF. CDR3 nucleotide sequence: TGCAGCGTTGTAGGACCAGAAGATTATGGCTTCACCTTC.

The table lists this clonotype with many counts. This chain uses TRBV7-9 with TRBJ2-7; 8 nucleotides line up with TRBD2. Germline V gives CDR1 SEHNR, CDR2 FQNEAQ (reference sequence). This CDR3 comprises 14 residues. V was clipped by 3 bases and J by 6 bases; unmatched bases: 7. This CDR3 is CASSFGTSPREQYF. DNA of the CDR3: TGTGCCAGCAGCTTCGGGACTAGTCCCCGCGAGCAGTACTTC.

Worth noting for this clonotype: A read error is possible here, since a much larger clone lies one base away. The rearrangement joins TRBV5-1 to TRBJ1-2; D is uncertain. The CDR3 contains 14 residues. The V gene's germline CDR1 is SGHRS and CDR2 YFSETQ. The CDR3 DNA sequence: TGCGCCAGCAGCTTGGCTGCACCCCAGTCTGGCCACACCTTC. Amino acid sequence: CASSLAAPQSGHTF.

The rearrangement joins TRBV29-1 to TRBJ1-1; 10 bases are a match to TRBD1. V shed 8 bases, J shed 1 base, and the junction held 10 bases outside the gene matches. The CDR3 consists of 15 residues. Germline V CDR1 and CDR2: SQVTM, ANQGSEA. The CDR3 DNA follows: TGCAGCCTTTGGGACAGGGGCGACTCGAACACTGAAGCTTTCTTT. This codes for CSLWDRGDSNTEAFF.

This clonotype was seen repeatedly, ten times or more. The CDR3 coding sequence is TGTGCCACCAGTGATGAACAGGGGTTTGGTTACACCTTC. It yields the protein CATSDEQGFGYTF. This chain connects TRBV24-1 to TRBJ1-2, with TRBD1 identical over 7 bases. Per the germline V gene, CDR1 is KGHDR and CDR2 is SFDVKD. The junction had 8 bases not matched to a gene; V was cut back by 3 bases and J by 11 bases. This CDR3 has 13 amino acids.

The chain uses TRBV12-3 or TRBV12-4 and TRBJ2-3; TRBD2 aligns across 11 bases. CDR3 length: 17 residues. V lost 3 bases and J lost 6; bases outside the gene matches: 11. In nucleotides, the CDR3 is TGTGCCAGCAGTTTCAGGGGAACTAGCGGGAGATACGATACGCAGTATTTT. It specifies CASSFRGTSGRYDTQYF.

In regard to this clonotype: Given a much more abundant clone one base away, this may be a read error. V gene TRBV11-3 combines with J gene TRBJ2-7; tentative D call: TRBD2 (6 bases). This CDR3 has 16 residues. The germline CDR1 and CDR2 sequences are SGHNT and YENEEA. The CDR3 DNA reads as TGTGCCAGCTCACCACCGTTAGGACACGGGAGCTACGGGCAGTACTTC. Residues: CASSPPLGHGSYGQYF. Combining the CDR3 with reference TRBV11-3 and TRBJ2-7 gives the whole variable domain EAGVVQSPRYKIIEKKQPVAFWCNPISGHNTLYWYLQNLGQGPELLIRYENEEAVDDSQLPKDRFSAERLKGVDSTLKIQPAELGDSAVYLCASSPPLGHGSYGQYFGPGTRLTVT.

The chain carries TRBV24-1 and TRBJ2-7; 12 nucleotides agree with TRBD2. The CDR3 totals 15 residues. V shed 9 bases and J 3 bases; nucleotides not matched to a gene: 8. Germline V gene lookup returns CDR1 KGHDR and CDR2 SFDVKD. CDR3 residues: CATGTSGLGRYEQYF. The CDR3 region has the DNA TGTGCCACCGGGACTAGCGGGTTGGGGCGCTACGAGCAGTACTTC.

A note on this clonotype: A much larger clone differs from this one at a single base, so this may be a read error. J is TRBJ1-1 and V is TRBV7-9; D is possibly TRBD1 (5 bases). In germline, CDR1 is SEHNR, CDR2 FQNEAQ (reference sequence). This CDR3 is built from 16 residues. The DNA of the CDR3 is TGTGCCTGCAGCCCCGGGGGGGGAAGGGCGAACACTGAAGCTTTCTTT. It yields the protein CACSPGGGRANTEAFF. Supplemented by reference TRBV7-9 and TRBJ1-1, the full variable domain reads DTGVSQNPRHKITKRGQNVTFRCDPISEHNRLYWYRQTLGQGPEFLTYFQNEAQLEKSRLLSDRFSAERPKGSFSTLEIQRTEQGDSAMYLCACSPGGGRANTEAFFGQGTRLTVV.

This clonotype was detected many times. The chain joins TRBV24-1 to TRBJ2-1; 16 nucleotides line up with TRBD2. The length of the CDR3 is 18 residues. V shed 4 bases and J 9 bases; nucleotides not matched to a gene: 11. CDR1 and CDR2 (germline): KGHDR, SFDVKD. The CDR3 here is CATSDNSGTSGRAGEQFF. The CDR3 nucleotides read TGTGCCACCAGTGACAACTCCGGGACTAGCGGGAGGGCCGGTGAGCAGTTCTTC.

In this sample, this clonotype turned up once. The chain is built from TRBV25-1 and TRBJ2-7; TRBD2 might be the D (5 bases). The germline gives CDR1 MGHDK, CDR2 SYGVNS. V was clipped by 1 base and J by 7 bases, with 17 bases between them. This CDR3 comprises 15 residues. Written as DNA, the CDR3 is TGTGCCAGCAGTGAATCAGTAAGGAGCGGCTGGGAGCAGTACTTC. It translates to CASSESVRSGWEQYF.

This clonotype was seen repeatedly, ten times or more. The rearrangement links TRBV11-2 to TRBJ1-2; a weak D match, TRBD1 (6 bases). The germline CDR1 and CDR2 sequences are SGHAT and FQNNGV. This CDR3 spans 16 amino acids. Trimming took 0 bases from V and 2 from J, leaving 13 bases between them. DNA of the CDR3: TGTGCCAGCAGCTTAGATCACGTGGGGGCGAACTATGGCTACACCTTC. Its translation is CASSLDHVGANYGYTF.

V gene TRBV6-4 combines with J gene TRBJ2-6; D is perhaps TRBD1 or TRBD2 (6 bases each). Germline V gives CDR1 MRHNA, CDR2 SNTAGT. This CDR3 spans 15 amino acids. Trimming shortened V by 5 bases and J by 2 bases, and 10 bases separated the two germline ends. The CDR3 bases are TGTGCCAGCAGTACGGGGGCTACTGGGGCCAACGTCCTGACTTTC. As protein: CASSTGATGANVLTF.

Ten or more counts support this clonotype. The rearrangement joins TRBV7-2 to TRBJ2-7; TRBD1 aligns across 7 bases. After removal of 6 bases from V and 3 bases from J, the junction contained 11 bases not matched to a gene. CDR3 length: 15 residues. The germline V gene encodes CDR1 SGHTA and CDR2 FQGNSA. The CDR3 here is CASSFFRGQNYEQYF. The CDR3 nucleotides read TGTGCCAGCAGTTTTTTTCGGGGACAGAACTACGAGCAGTACTTC.

As for this clonotype: A much larger clonotype is one base distant, so this may be a read error. This rearrangement joins TRBV19 to TRBJ2-2; TRBD1 matches at 7 bases. The CDR3 has 14 amino acids. Germline CDR1 LNHDA, CDR2 SQIVND (reference sequence). J was trimmed by 7 bases and V by 9 bases; bases with no gene match: 11. CDR3 DNA: TGTGCCAGCCGTCCGACAGGGAGCGGCGGGGAGCTGTTTTTT. It encodes CASRPTGSGGELFF.

This clonotype was observed many times. This sequence joins TRBV11-3 and TRBJ2-5; D might be TRBD2 (5 bases). CDR1 is SGHNT and CDR2 is YENEEA in the germline V gene. This CDR3 has 12 residues. V lost 8 bases to trimming and J lost 3 bases, with 10 bases between them. CDR3 in amino acids: CASSVGEETQYF. The DNA for the CDR3 is TGTGCCAGCTCTGTGGGAGAAGAGACCCAGTACTTC.

There are a few counts of this clonotype. The rearrangement links TRBV7-8 to TRBJ2-3, with D tentatively TRBD2 (5 bases). The germline CDR1 and CDR2 sequences are SGHVS and FQNEAQ. V was trimmed by 6 bases and J by 6 bases, leaving 13 bases between them. This CDR3 has 13 residues. The CDR3 DNA reads TGTGCCAGCAGGCTAGCCTTGAGTGATACGCAGTATTTT. Translation: CASRLALSDTQYF.